This is a list of T cell receptor beta chains from one sample in a study of shared clonotypes between healthy human individuals. Measured with immunoSEQ multiplex PCR; TCRdb has only the in-frame clones, and not every one. Found here are hundreds of thousands of clones, approximately 80% of them singletons; the top ten hold around 12%. Sequencing was performed on PBMCs. The receptor source for this set is a woman aged 40 to 55 in good health. Some clones in this sample may be carry-over from other donors' samples. The conserved cysteine and the conserved F or W are not part of the CDR3 here. A D gene is named only where the DNA matches it firmly. Part of the rows lack a size; the others show once, few, many or a class for expanded clones.

clone size: once; V gene: TRBV18; CDR3 length: 12; D gene: NA; CDR3 protein: ASSPGTTRSEQY
clone size: NA; V gene: TRBV7-8; CDR3 length: 15; D gene: NA; CDR3 protein: ASSLRLGSGVGETQY
clone size: NA; V gene: TRBV19; CDR3 length: 12; D gene: TRBD1; CDR3 protein: ASNTGGGNQPQH
clone size: NA; V gene: TRBV11-1; CDR3 length: 9; D gene: NA; CDR3 protein: ASSYGETQY
clone size: NA; V gene: TRBV2; CDR3 length: 12; D gene: NA; CDR3 protein: ASSIYDPRETQY
clone size: NA; V gene: TRBV28; CDR3 length: 12; D gene: TRBD1; CDR3 protein: ASRTGGSYNEQF
clone size: NA; V gene: TRBV7-2; CDR3 length: 11; D gene: NA; CDR3 protein: ASSLAGRNEQF
clone size: NA; V gene: TRBV7-3; CDR3 length: 13; D gene: NA; CDR3 protein: ASSPRVGDQETQY
clone size: few; V gene: TRBV27; CDR3 length: 12; D gene: NA; CDR3 protein: ASSLRRGAGGYT
clone size: NA; V gene: TRBV6-5; CDR3 length: 11; D gene: TRBD1; CDR3 protein: ASRRTGNTEAF
clone size: NA; V gene: TRBV5-4; CDR3 length: 10; D gene: NA; CDR3 protein: ASSPDRNEQF